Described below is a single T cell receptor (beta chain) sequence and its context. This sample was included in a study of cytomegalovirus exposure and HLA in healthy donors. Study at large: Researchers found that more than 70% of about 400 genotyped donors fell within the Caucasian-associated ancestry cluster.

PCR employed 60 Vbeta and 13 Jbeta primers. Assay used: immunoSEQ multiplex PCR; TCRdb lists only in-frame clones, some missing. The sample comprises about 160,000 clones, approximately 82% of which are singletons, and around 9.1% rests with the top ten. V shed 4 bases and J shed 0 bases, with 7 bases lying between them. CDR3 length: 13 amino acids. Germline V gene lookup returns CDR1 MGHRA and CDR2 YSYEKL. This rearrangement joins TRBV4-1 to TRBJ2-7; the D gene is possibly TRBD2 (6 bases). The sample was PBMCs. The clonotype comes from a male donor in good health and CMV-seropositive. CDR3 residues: CASSRGLSYEQYF. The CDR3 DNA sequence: TGCGCCAGCAGCCGGGGACTCTCCTACGAGCAGTACTTC.